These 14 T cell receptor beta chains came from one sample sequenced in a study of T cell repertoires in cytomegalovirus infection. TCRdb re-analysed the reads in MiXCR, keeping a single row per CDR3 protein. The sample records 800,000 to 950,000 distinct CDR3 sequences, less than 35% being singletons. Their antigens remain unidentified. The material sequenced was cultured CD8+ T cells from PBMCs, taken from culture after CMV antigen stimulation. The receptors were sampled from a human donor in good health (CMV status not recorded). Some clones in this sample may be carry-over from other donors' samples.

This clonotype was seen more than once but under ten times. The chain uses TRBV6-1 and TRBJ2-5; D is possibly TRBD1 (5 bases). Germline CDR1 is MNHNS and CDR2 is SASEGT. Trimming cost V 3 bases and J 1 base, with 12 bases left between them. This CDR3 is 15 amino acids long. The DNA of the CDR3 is TGTGCCAGCAGTGACCCACAGGACCCCCAAGAGACCCAGTACTTC. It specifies CASSDPQDPQETQYF.

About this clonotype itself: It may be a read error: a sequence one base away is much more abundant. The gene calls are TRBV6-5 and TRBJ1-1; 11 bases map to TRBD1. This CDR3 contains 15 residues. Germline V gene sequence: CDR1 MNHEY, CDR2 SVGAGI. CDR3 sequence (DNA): TGTGCCAACAGTCTTTACGGGACAGGGGGCACTGAAGCTTTCTTT. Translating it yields CANSLYGTGGTEAFF.

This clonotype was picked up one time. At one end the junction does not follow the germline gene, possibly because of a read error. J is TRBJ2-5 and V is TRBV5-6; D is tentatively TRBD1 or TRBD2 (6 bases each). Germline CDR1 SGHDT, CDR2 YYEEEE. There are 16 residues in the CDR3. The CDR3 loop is CANSPAFWRGEETQYF. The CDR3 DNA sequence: TGTGCCAACAGCCCAGCCTTTTGGAGGGGGGAAGAGACCCAGTACTTC.

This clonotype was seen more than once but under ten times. The CDR3 protein is CASSPGGYGEKLFF. The CDR3 DNA follows: TGTGCCAGCAGTCCAGGGGGCTATGGGGAAAAACTGTTTTTT. The rearrangement links TRBV27 to TRBJ1-4; TRBD1 matches 8 bases. V lost 5 bases and J lost 8; bases outside the gene matches: 7. CDR1 is MNHEY and CDR2 is SMNVEV in the germline V gene (reference sequence). This CDR3 comprises 14 residues. Filled out from reference TRBV27 and TRBJ1-4, the complete variable domain reads EAQVTQNPRYLITVTGKKLTVTCSQNMNHEYMSWYRQDPGLGLRQIYYSMNVEVTDKGDVPEGYKVSRKEKRNFPLILESPSPNQTSLYFCASSPGGYGEKLFFGSGTQLSVL.

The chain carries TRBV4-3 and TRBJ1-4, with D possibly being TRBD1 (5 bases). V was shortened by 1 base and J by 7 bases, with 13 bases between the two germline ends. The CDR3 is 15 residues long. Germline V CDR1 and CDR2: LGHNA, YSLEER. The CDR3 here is CASSQGLSGSEKLFF. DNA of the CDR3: TGCGCCAGCAGCCAAGGATTGTCAGGGTCTGAAAAACTGTTTTTT.

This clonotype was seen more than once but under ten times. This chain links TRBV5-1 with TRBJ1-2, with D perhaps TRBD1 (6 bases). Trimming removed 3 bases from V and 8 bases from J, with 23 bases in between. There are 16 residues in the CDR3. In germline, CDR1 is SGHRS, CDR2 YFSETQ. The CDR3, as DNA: TGCGCCAGCAGCTCCGAAATTACACTCGAGGGGGACGGCTACACCTTC. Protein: CASSSEITLEGDGYTF.

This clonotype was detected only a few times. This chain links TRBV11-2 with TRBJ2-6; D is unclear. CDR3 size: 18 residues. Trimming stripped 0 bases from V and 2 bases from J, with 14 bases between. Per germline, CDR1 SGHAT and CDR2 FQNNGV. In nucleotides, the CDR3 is TGTGCCAGCAGCTTAGATAAATGGGGTTCAGCTGGGGCCAACGTCCTGACTTTC. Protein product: CASSLDKWGSAGANVLTF.

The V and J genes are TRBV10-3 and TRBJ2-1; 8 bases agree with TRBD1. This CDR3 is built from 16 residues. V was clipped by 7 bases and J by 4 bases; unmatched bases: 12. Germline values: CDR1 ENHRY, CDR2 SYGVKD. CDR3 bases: TGTGCCATCAAGTCCCGACAGGGGCTTTTGTACAATGAGCAGTTCTTC. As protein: CAIKSRQGLLYNEQFF.

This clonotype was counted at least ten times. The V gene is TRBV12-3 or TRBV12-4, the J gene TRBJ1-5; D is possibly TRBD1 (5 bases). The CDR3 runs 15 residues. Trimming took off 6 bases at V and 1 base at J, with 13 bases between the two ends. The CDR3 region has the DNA TGTGCCAGCAGCTCGGGGCAGGCAAGCAATCAGCCCCAGCATTTT. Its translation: CASSSGQASNQPQHF.

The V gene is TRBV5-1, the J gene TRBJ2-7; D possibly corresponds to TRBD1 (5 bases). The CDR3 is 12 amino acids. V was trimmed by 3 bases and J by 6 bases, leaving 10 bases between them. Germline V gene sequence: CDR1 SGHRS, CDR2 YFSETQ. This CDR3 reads CASSSQGPEQYF. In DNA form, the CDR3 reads TGCGCCAGCAGCTCTCAGGGTCCCGAGCAGTACTTC.

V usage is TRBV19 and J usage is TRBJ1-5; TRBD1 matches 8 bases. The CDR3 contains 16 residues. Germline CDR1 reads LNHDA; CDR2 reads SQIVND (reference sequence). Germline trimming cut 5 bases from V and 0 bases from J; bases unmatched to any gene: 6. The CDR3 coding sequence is TGTGCCAGTAGTCTCATACAGGGGGATAGCAATCAGCCCCAGCATTTT. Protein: CASSLIQGDSNQPQHF.

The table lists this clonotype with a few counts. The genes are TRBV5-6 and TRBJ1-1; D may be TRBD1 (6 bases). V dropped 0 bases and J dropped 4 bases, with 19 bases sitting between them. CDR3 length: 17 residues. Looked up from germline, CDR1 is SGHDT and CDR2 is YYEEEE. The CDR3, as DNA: TGTGCCAGCAGCTTGGTACAGGGAAGGGAGTCGGGCACTGAAGCTTTCTTT. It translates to CASSLVQGRESGTEAFF.

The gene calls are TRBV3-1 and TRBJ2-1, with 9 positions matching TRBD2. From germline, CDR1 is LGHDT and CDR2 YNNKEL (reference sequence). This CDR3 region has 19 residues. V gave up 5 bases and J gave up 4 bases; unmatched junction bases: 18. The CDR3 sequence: CASSFLRQAGGPEYNEQFF. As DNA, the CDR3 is TGTGCCAGCAGCTTCTTACGCCAAGCGGGGGGCCCAGAATACAATGAGCAGTTCTTC.

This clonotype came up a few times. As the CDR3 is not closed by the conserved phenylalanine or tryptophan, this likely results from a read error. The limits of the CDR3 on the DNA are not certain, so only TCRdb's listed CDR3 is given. The chain's CDR3 is CSARVGLP. V gene TRBV20-1 combines with J gene TRBJ2-7; the table's D call, TRBD1, was not checked against the DNA. CDR1 and CDR2 (germline): DFQATT, SNEGSKA (reference sequence). Including both end residues, the CDR3 is 8 amino acids long.